A single sample gave rise to the 8 T cell receptor beta chains below, sequenced in a study of T cells after posttransplantation cyclophosphamide. Profiled with immunoSEQ multiplex PCR; TCRdb holds only in-frame clones, not every one. The table records about 4,300 clones, about 82% of them present only once. Busulfan-fludarabine conditioning, marrow transplant, and cyclophosphamide on days +3 and +4 were administered. The sample consisted of PBMCs, taken after allogeneic stem cell transplant with posttransplant cyclophosphamide. These receptor sequences come from a male patient aged 40 to 50 who received an allogeneic stem cell transplant from a related donor, was CMV-positive, and had acute and chronic GVHD. Some T cells may have come from the graft donor.

This clone is categorized as medium-sized. J is TRBJ2-1 and V is TRBV4-2; a weak D match, TRBD2 (6 bases). Germline CDR1 is LGHNA and CDR2 is YNFKEQ. The V end lost 0 bases, the J end lost 1 base, and 10 bases lay between the germline ends. The CDR3 is 16 residues long. CDR3 sequence reads: CASSQERLASYNEQFF. CDR3 DNA: TGTGCCAGCAGCCAAGAAAGGCTAGCGTCCTACAATGAGCAGTTCTTC.

The chain carries TRBV19 and TRBJ1-2; D is uncertain. Germline V CDR1 and CDR2: LNHDA, SQIVND (reference sequence). V lost 1 base and J 0 bases, leaving 12 bases between the germline ends. The CDR3 consists of 16 residues. CDR3 in amino acids: CASSIGFTPANYGYTF. The CDR3 DNA follows: TGTGCCAGTAGTATAGGTTTTACACCTGCTAACTATGGCTACACCTTC.

The chain recombines TRBV11-3 with TRBJ2-1; D gene ambiguous. Germline CDR1 reads SGHNT; CDR2 reads YENEEA. CDR3 length: 11 amino acids. The V gene lost 3 bases and the J gene lost 8 bases, with 5 bases spanning the gap. The CDR3 region is CASSLQDEQFF. CDR3 DNA: TGTGCCAGCAGCTTGCAGGATGAGCAGTTCTTC.

The chain uses TRBV7-3 and TRBJ2-2, with D hard to call. V was cut by 6 bases and J by 5 bases, with 22 bases left in between. CDR3 length equals 17 residues. Per the germline V gene, CDR1 is SGHTA and CDR2 is FQGTGA. Here the CDR3 reads CASSSPLGQTKTGELFF. CDR3 DNA: TGTGCCAGCAGTTCCCCTCTTGGTCAGACAAAAACCGGGGAGCTGTTTTTT.

The chain links TRBV7-8 to TRBJ2-1, with 9 bases fitting TRBD2. With V trimmed by 2 bases and J by 1 base, 6 bases remained unmatched. CDR1 is SGHVS and CDR2 is FQNEAQ in the germline V gene. The CDR3 contains 17 residues. The CDR3 here is CASSLLGGGGSYNEQFF. The DNA of the CDR3 is TGTGCCAGCAGCTTATTGGGCGGGGGGGGTTCCTACAATGAGCAGTTCTTC.

There are a few counts of this clone. V is TRBV15 and J is TRBJ1-4; D is ambiguous. V dropped 1 base and J dropped 11 bases, with 17 bases sitting between them. The CDR3 spans 15 residues. Germline V gene data show CDR1 as LNHNV and CDR2 as YYDKDF (reference sequence). The CDR3 region is CATSRVRGVGWKLFF. CDR3 coding DNA: TGTGCCACCAGCAGAGTCCGAGGAGTCGGGTGGAAACTGTTTTTT.

The chain carries TRBV29-1 and TRBJ2-7, with D hard to call. This CDR3 comprises 14 residues. The ends were cut back, 0 bases at V and 0 bases at J, with 9 bases in the middle. Germline V gives CDR1 SQVTM, CDR2 ANQGSEA. The CDR3 sequence: CSVEDGPDSYEQYF. In DNA form, the CDR3 reads TGCAGCGTTGAAGATGGCCCAGACTCCTACGAGCAGTACTTC.

The chain joins TRBV5-8 to TRBJ1-3; 7 nucleotides match TRBD1. Trimming at V came to 5 bases and at J to 0 bases, leaving 8 bases not matched to a gene. The CDR3 totals 16 residues. Germline CDR1 reads SGHTS; CDR2 reads YDEGEE. CDR3 coding DNA: TGTGCCAGCAGAATCGTACAGGGGACCTCTGGAAACACCATATATTTT. Translation: CASRIVQGTSGNTIYF.